A selection of T cell receptor beta chains follows, all from one sample in a study of blood T cell repertoires in COVID-19. TCRdb's table, derived via immunoSEQ multiplex PCR, lists solely in-frame clones and lacks some. The sample consists of a few hundred thousand clones, approximately 88% of them appearing once. Specimen: peripheral blood. The receptors come from a woman younger than 45 with COVID-19, enrolled during active disease. The CDR3 runs from the conserved cysteine through the conserved F or W. The order of the fields is D gene, V gene, J gene, clone size, CDR3 DNA, CDR3 protein. A D gene is named only where the DNA matches it firmly. Clone size is stated in some rows and not others, as once, few, many or a class when expanded.

TRBD2	TRBV7-7	TRBJ2-2	NA	TGTGCTAGCAGCTTAGTCCCTAGCGGGGGGCCGAACACCGGGGAGCTGTTTTTT	CASSLVPSGGPNTGELFF
NA	TRBV5-4	TRBJ2-1	NA	TGTGCCAGCAGCTTGGCTAGCAACGGGGATGAGCAGTTCTTC	CASSLASNGDEQFF
NA	TRBV28	TRBJ1-4	NA	TGTGCCAGCAGTTCCCCCCCTGCGAATGAAAAACTGTTTTTT	CASSSPPANEKLFF
TRBD1	TRBV7-2	TRBJ2-5	NA	TGTGCCAGCAGCCCCCACAGGGGGCAAGAGACCCAGTACTTC	CASSPHRGQETQYF
NA	TRBV27	TRBJ2-1	NA	TGTGCCAGCAGTTACATAAGGGGGTATGAGCAGTTCTTC	CASSYIRGYEQFF
TRBD2	TRBV29-1	TRBJ2-1	NA	TGCAGCGTTGGAAGATTCGGGACTAGCGGTGGGAATGAGCAGTTCTTC	CSVGRFGTSGGNEQFF
TRBD1	TRBV19	TRBJ1-1	NA	TGTGCCAGTAGCACCCCGGGACAGAGGACTGAAGCTTTCTTT	CASSTPGQRTEAFF
NA	TRBV24-1	TRBJ2-3	NA	TGTGCCACCAGGGGACTGAACACAGATACGCAGTATTTT	CATRGLNTDTQYF
TRBD1	TRBV19	TRBJ2-3	NA	TGTGCCAGTAGTATCGTGGACAGGGCTCTGGATACGCAGTATTTT	CASSIVDRALDTQYF
TRBD2	TRBV29-1	TRBJ2-1	NA	TGCAGCGTTGAAGGCGGGGGGGCCGGCAATGAGCAGTTCTTC	CSVEGGGAGNEQFF
NA	TRBV19	TRBJ1-2	NA	TGTGCCAGTAGTGTCGACAGCTATGGCTACACCTTC	CASSVDSYGYTF
TRBD1	TRBV7-6	TRBJ2-2	few	TGTGCCAGCAGCTTACCGAGACAGGGAAACACCGGGGAGCTGTTTTTT	CASSLPRQGNTGELFF
TRBD1	TRBV4-1	TRBJ2-7	few	TGCGCCAGCAGCCAAGAAGCCGGGACAGTGGATTACGAGCAGTACTTC	CASSQEAGTVDYEQYF
NA	TRBV21-1	TRBJ1-5	once	TGTGCCACCGCTATGGGGGGATCTCGCAATCAGCCCCAGCATTTT	CATAMGGSRNQPQHF
TRBD1	TRBV13	TRBJ1-2	NA	TGTGCCAGCAGCTCTCTCGGGACAGGGGAAGCGAAGGACTATGGCTACACCTTC	CASSSLGTGEAKDYGYTF
NA	TRBV7-9	TRBJ2-2	NA	TGTGCCAGCAGCTTTCGGACAGCGAACACCGGGGAGCTGTTTTTT	CASSFRTANTGELFF
NA	TRBV3-1/TRBV3-2	TRBJ2-7	NA	TGTGCCAGCAGCTCCGACAGGCCCCCACGCTCCTACGAGCAGTACTTC	CASSSDRPPRSYEQYF
NA	TRBV27	TRBJ1-1	NA	TGTGCCAGCAGTCGACAAGAGAACACTGAAGCTTTCTTT	CASSRQENTEAFF
TRBD2	TRBV19	TRBJ2-3	NA	TGTGCCAGTAGTCCTAGAGCGGGGGGCACAGATACGCAGTATTTT	CASSPRAGGTDTQYF
NA	TRBV19	TRBJ1-1	NA	TGTGCCAGTAGTAAACTCGCCGGACTTTCAAACACTGAAGCTTTCTTT	CASSKLAGLSNTEAFF
TRBD1	TRBV19	TRBJ1-1	few	TGTGCCAGTAGTTCGGACAGGACCACTGAAGCTTTCTTT	CASSSDRTTEAFF
TRBD1	TRBV10-1	TRBJ2-5	NA	TGCGCCAGCAGTGAGGCAGGGGGCGAGACCCAGTACTTC	CASSEAGGETQYF
TRBD2	TRBV7-2	TRBJ2-5	NA	TGTGCCAGCAGCTTAGGCGCTAGCGGTTATGAGGCCCAGTACTTC	CASSLGASGYEAQYF